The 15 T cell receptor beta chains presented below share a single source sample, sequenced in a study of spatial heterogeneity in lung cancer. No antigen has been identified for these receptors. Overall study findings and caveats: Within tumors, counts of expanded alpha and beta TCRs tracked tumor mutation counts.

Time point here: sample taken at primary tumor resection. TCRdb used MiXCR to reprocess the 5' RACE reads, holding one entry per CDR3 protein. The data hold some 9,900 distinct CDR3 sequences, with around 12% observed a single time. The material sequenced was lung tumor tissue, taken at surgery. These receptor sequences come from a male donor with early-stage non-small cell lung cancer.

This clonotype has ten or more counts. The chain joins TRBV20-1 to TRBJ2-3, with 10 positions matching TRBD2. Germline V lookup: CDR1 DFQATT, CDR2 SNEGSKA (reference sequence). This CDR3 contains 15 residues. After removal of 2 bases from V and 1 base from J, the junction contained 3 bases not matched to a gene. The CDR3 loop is CSARRGTSGTDTQYF. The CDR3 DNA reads TGCAGTGCTAGAAGGGGGACTAGCGGCACAGATACGCAGTATTTT.

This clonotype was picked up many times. Here the CDR3 reads CSARTSGTSSNYYNEQFF. The CDR3 DNA sequence: TGCAGTGCTAGGACTAGCGGGACCTCCTCTAATTACTACAATGAGCAGTTCTTC. V gene TRBV20-1 combines with J gene TRBJ2-1; 11 bases are a match to TRBD2. The CDR3 has 18 residues. Germline-derived CDR1 and CDR2 are DFQATT and SNEGSKA (reference sequence). J gave up 3 bases and V 3 bases, and 13 bases lay outside the gene matches.

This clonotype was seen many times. CDR3 residues: CASSYSLSSYNSPLHF. For the CDR3, the DNA is TGCGCCAGCAGCTACAGCCTAAGCTCCTATAATTCACCCCTCCACTTT. The chain combines TRBV5-1 with TRBJ1-6; D unclear. V was pared by 3 bases and J by 0 bases, with 10 bases between. The CDR3 runs to 16 residues. CDR1 and CDR2 from the germline V gene are SGHRS and YFSETQ.

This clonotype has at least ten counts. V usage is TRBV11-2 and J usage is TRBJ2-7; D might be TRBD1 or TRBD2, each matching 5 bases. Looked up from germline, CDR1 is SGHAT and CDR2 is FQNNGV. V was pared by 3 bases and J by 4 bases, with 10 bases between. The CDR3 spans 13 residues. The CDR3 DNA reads TGTGCCAGCAGCTTTCCGGGGACGTACGAGCAGTACTTC. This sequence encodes CASSFPGTYEQYF.

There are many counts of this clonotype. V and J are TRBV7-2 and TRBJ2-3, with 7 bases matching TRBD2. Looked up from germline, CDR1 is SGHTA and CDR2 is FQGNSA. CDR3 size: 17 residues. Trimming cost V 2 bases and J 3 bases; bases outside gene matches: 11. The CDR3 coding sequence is TGTGCCAGCAGCTTATTGGGGTTGCTAGCGGCTACAGATACGCAGTATTTT. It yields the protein CASSLLGLLAATDTQYF.

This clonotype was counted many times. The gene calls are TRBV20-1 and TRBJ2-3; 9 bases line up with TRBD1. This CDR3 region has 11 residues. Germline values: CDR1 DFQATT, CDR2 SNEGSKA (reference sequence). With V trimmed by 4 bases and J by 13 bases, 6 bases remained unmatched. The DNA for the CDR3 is TGCAGTGCTACCGACAGGGGGGCGAAGTATTTT. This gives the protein CSATDRGAKYF.

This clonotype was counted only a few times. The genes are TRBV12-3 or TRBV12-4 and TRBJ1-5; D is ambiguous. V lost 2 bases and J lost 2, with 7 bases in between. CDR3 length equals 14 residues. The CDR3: CASSLSSGNQPQHF. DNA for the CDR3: TGTGCCAGCAGTTTATCCTCGGGCAATCAGCCCCAGCATTTT.

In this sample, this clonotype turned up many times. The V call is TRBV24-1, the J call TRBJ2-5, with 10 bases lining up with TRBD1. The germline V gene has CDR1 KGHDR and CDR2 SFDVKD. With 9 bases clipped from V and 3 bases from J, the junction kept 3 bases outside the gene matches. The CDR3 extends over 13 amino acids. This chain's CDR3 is CATSTGGKETQYF. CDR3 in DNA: TGTGCCACCTCGACAGGGGGCAAAGAGACCCAGTACTTC.

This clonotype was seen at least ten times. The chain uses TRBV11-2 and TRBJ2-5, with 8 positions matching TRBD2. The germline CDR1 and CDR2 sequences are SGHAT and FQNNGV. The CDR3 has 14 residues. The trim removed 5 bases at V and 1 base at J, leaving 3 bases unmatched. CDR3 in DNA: TGTGCCAGCAGCCGGGGGGGTTTCCAAGAGACCCAGTACTTC. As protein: CASSRGGFQETQYF.

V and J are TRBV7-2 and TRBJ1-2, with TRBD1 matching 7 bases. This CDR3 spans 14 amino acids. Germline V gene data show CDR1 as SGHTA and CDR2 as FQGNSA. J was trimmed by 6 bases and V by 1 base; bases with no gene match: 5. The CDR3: CASSLERGLDGYTF. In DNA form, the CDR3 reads TGTGCCAGCAGCTTAGAAAGGGGGCTAGATGGCTACACCTTC. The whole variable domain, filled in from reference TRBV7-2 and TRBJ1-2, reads GAGVSQSPSNKVTEKGKDVELRCDPISGHTALYWYRQSLGQGLEFLIYFQGNSAPDKSGLPSDRFSAERTGGSVSTLTIQRTQQEDSAVYLCASSLERGLDGYTFGSGTRLTVV.

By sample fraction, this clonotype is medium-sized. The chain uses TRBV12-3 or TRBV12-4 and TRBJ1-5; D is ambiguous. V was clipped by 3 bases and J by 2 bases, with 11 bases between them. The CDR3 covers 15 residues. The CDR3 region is CASSFWDEGNQPQHF. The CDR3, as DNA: TGTGCCAGCAGTTTCTGGGATGAGGGCAATCAGCCCCAGCATTTT.

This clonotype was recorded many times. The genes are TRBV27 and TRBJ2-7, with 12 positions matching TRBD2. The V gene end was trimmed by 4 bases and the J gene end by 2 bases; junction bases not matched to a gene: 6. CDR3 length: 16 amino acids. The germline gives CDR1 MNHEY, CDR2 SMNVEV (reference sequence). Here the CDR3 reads CASSSWTSGTPYEQYF. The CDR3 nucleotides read TGTGCCAGCAGTTCTTGGACTAGCGGGACTCCCTACGAGCAGTACTTC.

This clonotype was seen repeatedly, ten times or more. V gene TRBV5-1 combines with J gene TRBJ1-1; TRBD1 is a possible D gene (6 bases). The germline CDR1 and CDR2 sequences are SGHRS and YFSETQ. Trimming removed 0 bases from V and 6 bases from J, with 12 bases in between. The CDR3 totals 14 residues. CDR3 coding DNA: TGCGCCAGCAGCTTGGCACAGGGATTCGCTGAAGCTTTCTTT. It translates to CASSLAQGFAEAFF.

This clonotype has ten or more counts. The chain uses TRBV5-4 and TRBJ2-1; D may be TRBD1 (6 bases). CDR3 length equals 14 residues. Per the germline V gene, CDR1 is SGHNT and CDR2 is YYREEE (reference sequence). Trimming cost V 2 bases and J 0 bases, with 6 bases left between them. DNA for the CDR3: TGTGCCAGCAGCTTAGGGGGCTCCTACAATGAGCAGTTCTTC. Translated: CASSLGGSYNEQFF.

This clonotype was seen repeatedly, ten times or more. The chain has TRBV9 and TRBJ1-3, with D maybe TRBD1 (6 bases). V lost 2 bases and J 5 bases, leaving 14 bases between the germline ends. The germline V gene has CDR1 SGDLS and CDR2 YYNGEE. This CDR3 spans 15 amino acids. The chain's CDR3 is CASSVAGEGRNTIYF. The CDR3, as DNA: TGTGCCAGCAGCGTGGCAGGGGAGGGACGAAACACCATATATTTT.